Listed below are T cell receptor beta chains from one sample, sequenced in a study of spatial heterogeneity in lung cancer. TCRdb ran MiXCR on the 5' RACE reads and lists one entry per CDR3 protein. The sample has tens of thousands of distinct CDR3 sequences; approximately 12% are singletons. The source was PBMCs, collected at surgery. All receptors derive from a male donor with early-stage non-small cell lung cancer. CDR3s include the opening cysteine and the closing phenylalanine or tryptophan. Each record gives: D gene, J gene, clone size, V gene, CDR3 protein, CDR3 DNA. The D gene is left open where the match is weak. Some rows mark clone size as missing; the rest say once, few, many or name a class of expanded clone.

D gene: -
J gene: TRBJ2-1
clone size: few
V gene: TRBV20-1
CDR3 protein: CSASHIPLRNEQFF
CDR3 DNA: TGCAGTGCTAGCCACATCCCCCTTCGGAATGAGCAGTTCTTC

D gene: TRBD1
J gene: TRBJ2-1
clone size: -
V gene: TRBV29-1
CDR3 protein: CSVTTGTGAYNEQFF
CDR3 DNA: TGCAGCGTGACAACCGGGACAGGTGCCTACAATGAGCAGTTCTTC

D gene: -
J gene: TRBJ1-3
clone size: many
V gene: TRBV19
CDR3 protein: CASSIRGGHSGNTIYF
CDR3 DNA: TGTGCCAGTAGCATTCGCGGGGGCCACTCTGGAAACACCATATATTTT

D gene: TRBD2
J gene: TRBJ2-1
clone size: few
V gene: TRBV6-1
CDR3 protein: CASSAERLAGGEQFF
CDR3 DNA: TGTGCCAGCAGTGCCGAAAGACTAGCGGGGGGTGAGCAGTTCTTC

D gene: -
J gene: TRBJ2-5
clone size: few
V gene: TRBV28
CDR3 protein: CASSPPLGGQETQYF
CDR3 DNA: TGTGCCAGCAGCCCCCCGCTGGGAGGACAAGAGACCCAGTACTTC

D gene: TRBD1
J gene: TRBJ2-3
clone size: many
V gene: TRBV11-2
CDR3 protein: CASSRIQGARTDTQYF
CDR3 DNA: TGTGCCAGCAGCCGGATACAGGGGGCGCGCACAGATACGCAGTATTTT

D gene: -
J gene: TRBJ2-1
clone size: many
V gene: TRBV6-2/TRBV6-3
CDR3 protein: CASSPVGNKQFF
CDR3 DNA: TGTGCCAGCAGCCCGGTTGGGAACAAGCAGTTCTTC

D gene: -
J gene: TRBJ2-2
clone size: -
V gene: TRBV11-3
CDR3 protein: CASSLGRIGELFF
CDR3 DNA: TGTGCCAGCAGCTTAGGGCGGATCGGGGAGCTGTTTTTT

D gene: -
J gene: TRBJ1-5
clone size: -
V gene: TRBV10-2
CDR3 protein: CASSVEGDNQPQHF
CDR3 DNA: TGCGCCAGCAGTGTGGAAGGTGACAATCAGCCCCAGCATTTT

D gene: TRBD1
J gene: TRBJ2-7
clone size: many
V gene: TRBV7-9
CDR3 protein: CASSLAGTGVYEQYF
CDR3 DNA: TGTGCCAGCAGCTTAGCAGGGACAGGCGTCTACGAGCAGTACTTC

D gene: -
J gene: TRBJ2-6
clone size: few
V gene: TRBV5-1
CDR3 protein: CASSAQGAGANVLTF
CDR3 DNA: TGCGCCAGCAGCGCCCAGGGAGCTGGGGCCAACGTCCTGACTTTC

D gene: TRBD1
J gene: TRBJ2-7
clone size: few
V gene: TRBV29-1
CDR3 protein: CSVVGLDRGYEQYF
CDR3 DNA: TGCAGCGTTGTGGGTTTGGACAGGGGCTACGAGCAGTACTTC

D gene: -
J gene: TRBJ2-6
clone size: many
V gene: TRBV5-6
CDR3 protein: CASSPPGANVLTF
CDR3 DNA: TGTGCCAGCAGCCCGCCTGGGGCCAACGTCCTGACTTTC

D gene: TRBD1
J gene: TRBJ1-5
clone size: few
V gene: TRBV27
CDR3 protein: CASRSFRGNSNQPQHF
CDR3 DNA: TGTGCCAGCAGATCCTTCAGGGGGAACAGCAATCAGCCCCAGCATTTT

D gene: TRBD1
J gene: TRBJ1-1
clone size: -
V gene: TRBV6-2/TRBV6-3
CDR3 protein: CASSTGQGGKTEAFF
CDR3 DNA: TGTGCCAGCAGCACTGGACAGGGGGGCAAGACTGAAGCTTTCTTT

D gene: TRBD1
J gene: TRBJ2-7
clone size: -
V gene: TRBV6-5
CDR3 protein: CASISGTGGLAYEQYF
CDR3 DNA: TGTGCCAGCATCTCCGGGACAGGGGGATTAGCCTACGAGCAGTACTTC

D gene: TRBD2
J gene: TRBJ2-1
clone size: -
V gene: TRBV7-3
CDR3 protein: CASSSRLAENYNEQFF
CDR3 DNA: TGTGCCAGCAGCTCCCGACTAGCAGAGAATTACAATGAGCAGTTCTTC

D gene: TRBD1
J gene: TRBJ1-1
clone size: few
V gene: TRBV10-3
CDR3 protein: CAISTGGSNTEAFF
CDR3 DNA: TGTGCCATCAGCACAGGGGGCTCGAACACTGAAGCTTTCTTT

D gene: TRBD2
J gene: TRBJ2-1
clone size: few
V gene: TRBV29-1
CDR3 protein: CSVERDSGRFKNEQFF
CDR3 DNA: TGCAGCGTTGAAAGGGATAGCGGGAGATTTAAAAATGAGCAGTTCTTC

D gene: -
J gene: TRBJ2-7
clone size: many
V gene: TRBV6-1
CDR3 protein: CASTPPRTSSYEQYF
CDR3 DNA: TGTGCCAGCACTCCCCCTAGAACGAGCTCCTACGAGCAGTACTTC

D gene: TRBD1
J gene: TRBJ1-2
clone size: -
V gene: TRBV5-6
CDR3 protein: CASSSGQGSPLYGYTF
CDR3 DNA: TGTGCCAGCAGCTCCGGACAGGGTAGTCCGCTATATGGCTACACCTTC

D gene: TRBD1
J gene: TRBJ1-5
clone size: many
V gene: TRBV29-1
CDR3 protein: CSVEGQGDQPQHF
CDR3 DNA: TGCAGCGTTGAAGGACAGGGTGATCAGCCCCAGCATTTT

D gene: TRBD1
J gene: TRBJ2-1
clone size: few
V gene: TRBV5-5
CDR3 protein: CASSPQGVSSYNEQFF
CDR3 DNA: TGTGCCAGCAGCCCACAGGGGGTGAGCTCCTACAATGAGCAGTTCTTC

D gene: -
J gene: TRBJ2-3
clone size: many
V gene: TRBV5-1
CDR3 protein: CASSLDWAQSTDTQYF
CDR3 DNA: TGCGCCAGCAGCTTGGACTGGGCGCAAAGCACAGATACGCAGTATTTT

D gene: -
J gene: TRBJ2-5
clone size: -
V gene: TRBV13
CDR3 protein: CASSPWNSQETQYF
CDR3 DNA: TGTGCCAGCAGCCCGTGGAACTCCCAAGAGACCCAGTACTTC

D gene: TRBD2
J gene: TRBJ2-7
clone size: few
V gene: TRBV6-1
CDR3 protein: CASSETSVPYEQYF
CDR3 DNA: TGTGCCAGCAGTGAGACTAGCGTTCCCTACGAGCAGTACTTC

D gene: -
J gene: TRBJ2-5
clone size: -
V gene: TRBV6-2/TRBV6-3
CDR3 protein: CASSQGETQYF
CDR3 DNA: TGTGCCAGCAGTCAGGGAGAGACCCAGTACTTC

D gene: -
J gene: TRBJ2-3
clone size: few
V gene: TRBV5-1
CDR3 protein: CASTIISQYF
CDR3 DNA: TGCGCCAGCACGATTATTTCGCAGTATTTT

D gene: TRBD2
J gene: TRBJ2-5
clone size: -
V gene: TRBV2
CDR3 protein: CASTFTSGGGETQYF
CDR3 DNA: TGTGCCAGCACCTTTACTAGCGGGGGAGGAGAGACCCAGTACTTC

D gene: TRBD2
J gene: TRBJ2-1
clone size: few
V gene: TRBV7-9
CDR3 protein: CASRHTSGTSQFF
CDR3 DNA: TGTGCCAGCAGACATACGAGCGGGACTAGTCAGTTCTTC

D gene: TRBD2
J gene: TRBJ2-1
clone size: -
V gene: TRBV19
CDR3 protein: CATSGRATYNEQFF
CDR3 DNA: TGTGCTACTAGCGGGAGGGCTACCTACAATGAGCAGTTCTTC

D gene: -
J gene: TRBJ2-5
clone size: few
V gene: TRBV6-2/TRBV6-3
CDR3 protein: CASRGHGAGGVRGVHF
CDR3 DNA: TGTGCCAGTCGAGGCCACGGGGCGGGCGGCGTTCGGGGCGTTCACTTC

D gene: TRBD1
J gene: TRBJ2-5
clone size: few
V gene: TRBV6-5
CDR3 protein: CASSPGTGLQETQYF
CDR3 DNA: TGTGCCAGCAGTCCCGGGACAGGGCTTCAAGAGACCCAGTACTTC

D gene: -
J gene: TRBJ2-3
clone size: few
V gene: TRBV7-2
CDR3 protein: CASSFWAVTDTQYF
CDR3 DNA: TGTGCCAGCAGCTTTTGGGCGGTTACAGATACGCAGTATTTT

D gene: TRBD2
J gene: TRBJ2-4
clone size: few
V gene: TRBV6-6
CDR3 protein: CASTGLGLAGVGSNIQYF
CDR3 DNA: TGTGCCAGCACCGGATTGGGGCTAGCGGGAGTGGGTTCTAACATTCAGTACTTC

D gene: -
J gene: TRBJ2-3
clone size: -
V gene: TRBV2
CDR3 protein: CASSGDGGSTDTQYF
CDR3 DNA: TGTGCCAGCAGTGGGGACGGTGGGAGCACAGATACGCAGTATTTT

D gene: -
J gene: TRBJ2-1
clone size: once
V gene: TRBV6-6
CDR3 protein: CATRTLDEQFF
CDR3 DNA: TGTGCCACACGGACTCTTGATGAGCAGTTCTTC

D gene: -
J gene: TRBJ2-7
clone size: -
V gene: TRBV20-1
CDR3 protein: CSATRGGYEQYF
CDR3 DNA: TGCAGTGCTACCAGGGGTGGGTACGAGCAGTACTTC

D gene: TRBD1
J gene: TRBJ2-6
clone size: few
V gene: TRBV7-3
CDR3 protein: CASSTGQGRVLTF
CDR3 DNA: TGTGCCAGCAGCACGGGACAGGGGCGCGTCCTGACTTTC

D gene: TRBD1
J gene: TRBJ2-2
clone size: -
V gene: TRBV14
CDR3 protein: CASSQRQGTNTGELFF
CDR3 DNA: TGTGCCAGCAGCCAAAGACAGGGGACGAACACCGGGGAGCTGTTTTTT

D gene: -
J gene: TRBJ2-3
clone size: few
V gene: TRBV4-3
CDR3 protein: CASSQEGTDTQYF
CDR3 DNA: TGCGCCAGCAGCCAAGAGGGGACAGATACGCAGTATTTT

D gene: -
J gene: TRBJ2-2
clone size: many
V gene: TRBV12-3/TRBV12-4
CDR3 protein: CASRGSGGDGELFF
CDR3 DNA: TGTGCCAGCAGAGGTTCCGGGGGAGACGGGGAGCTGTTTTTT

D gene: -
J gene: TRBJ2-2
clone size: -
V gene: TRBV20-1
CDR3 protein: CSARDPRYTGELFF
CDR3 DNA: TGCAGTGCTAGAGATCCACGGTATACCGGGGAGCTGTTTTTT

D gene: -
J gene: TRBJ2-4
clone size: many
V gene: TRBV5-6
CDR3 protein: CASSLAGVDIQYF
CDR3 DNA: TGTGCCAGCAGCTTGGCGGGGGTGGACATTCAGTACTTC

D gene: -
J gene: TRBJ2-6
clone size: -
V gene: TRBV24-1
CDR3 protein: CATSDPGDQRHSGANVLTF
CDR3 DNA: TGTGCCACCAGTGACCCCGGCGATCAGCGCCACTCTGGGGCCAACGTCCTGACTTTC

D gene: -
J gene: TRBJ1-1
clone size: -
V gene: TRBV20-1
CDR3 protein: CSARVRGASTEAFF
CDR3 DNA: TGCAGTGCTAGAGTGCGGGGAGCCAGCACTGAAGCTTTCTTT

D gene: -
J gene: TRBJ2-4
clone size: many
V gene: TRBV15
CDR3 protein: CATSRDYSRAGIQYF
CDR3 DNA: TGTGCCACCAGCAGAGATTACAGTAGAGCCGGCATTCAGTACTTC

D gene: -
J gene: TRBJ2-3
clone size: many
V gene: TRBV24-1
CDR3 protein: CATSDNRVDTQYF
CDR3 DNA: TGTGCCACCAGTGACAACAGGGTGGATACGCAGTATTTT

D gene: -
J gene: TRBJ2-3
clone size: many
V gene: TRBV6-2/TRBV6-3
CDR3 protein: CASKKSGFTDTQYF
CDR3 DNA: TGTGCCAGCAAGAAATCAGGGTTCACAGATACGCAGTATTTT

D gene: TRBD1
J gene: TRBJ1-1
clone size: many
V gene: TRBV2
CDR3 protein: CASTQGARMDF
CDR3 DNA: TGTGCCAGCACGCAGGGGGCGCGGATGGACTTT

D gene: -
J gene: TRBJ2-1
clone size: -
V gene: TRBV12-3/TRBV12-4
CDR3 protein: CASSPLDPGRDEQFF
CDR3 DNA: TGTGCCAGCAGTCCCTTGGATCCGGGGCGGGATGAGCAGTTCTTC

D gene: -
J gene: TRBJ1-4
clone size: few
V gene: TRBV5-5
CDR3 protein: CASSLERGSNEKLFF
CDR3 DNA: TGTGCCAGCAGCTTGGAAAGGGGCTCTAATGAAAAACTGTTTTTT

D gene: -
J gene: TRBJ1-1
clone size: few
V gene: TRBV6-2/TRBV6-3
CDR3 protein: CASSYEVRAFF
CDR3 DNA: TGTGCCAGCAGTTACGAAGTACGGGCTTTCTTT

D gene: -
J gene: TRBJ2-4
clone size: -
V gene: TRBV2
CDR3 protein: CATAPEGDIQYF
CDR3 DNA: TGTGCCACAGCGCCGGAGGGGGACATTCAGTACTTC